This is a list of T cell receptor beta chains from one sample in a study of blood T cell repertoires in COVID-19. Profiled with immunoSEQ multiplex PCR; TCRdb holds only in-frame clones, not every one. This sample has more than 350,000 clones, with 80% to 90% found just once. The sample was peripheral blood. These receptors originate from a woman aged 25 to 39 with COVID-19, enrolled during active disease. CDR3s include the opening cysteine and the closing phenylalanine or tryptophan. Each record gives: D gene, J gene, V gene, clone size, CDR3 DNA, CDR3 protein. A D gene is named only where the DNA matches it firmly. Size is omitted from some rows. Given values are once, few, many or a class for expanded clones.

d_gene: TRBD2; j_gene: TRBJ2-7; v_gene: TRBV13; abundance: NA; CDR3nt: TGTGCCAGCAGCCACAGCGGGAGGGCCCGCTACGAGCAGTACTTC; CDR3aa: CASSHSGRARYEQYF
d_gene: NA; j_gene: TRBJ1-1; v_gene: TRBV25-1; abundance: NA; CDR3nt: TGTGCCAGCAGTGAATTCAGGGGAGAACAGGGTGAAGCTTTCTTT; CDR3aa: CASSEFRGEQGEAFF
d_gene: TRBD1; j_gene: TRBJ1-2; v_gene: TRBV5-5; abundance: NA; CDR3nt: TGTGCCAGCAGCCGGGCGACAGGGGGCGATGGCTACACCTTC; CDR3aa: CASSRATGGDGYTF
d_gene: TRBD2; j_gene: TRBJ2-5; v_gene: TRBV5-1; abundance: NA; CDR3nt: TGCGCCAGCAGCTTGGTGTTAGCGGGAGAAGAGACCCAGTACTTC; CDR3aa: CASSLVLAGEETQYF
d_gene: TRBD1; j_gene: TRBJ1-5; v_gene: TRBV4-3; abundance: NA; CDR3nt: TGCGCCAGCAGCCAGGACAGGGATCAGCCCCAGCATTTT; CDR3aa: CASSQDRDQPQHF
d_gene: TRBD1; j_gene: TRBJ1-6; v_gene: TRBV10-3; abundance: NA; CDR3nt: TGTGCCATCAGTGAGTCGCCAGGGGGCAATTCACCCCTCCACTTT; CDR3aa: CAISESPGGNSPLHF
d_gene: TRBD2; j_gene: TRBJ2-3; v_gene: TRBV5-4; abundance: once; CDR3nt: TGTGCCAGCAGCCCGGGGGGGGGTCCCACGCAGTATTTT; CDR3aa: CASSPGGGPTQYF
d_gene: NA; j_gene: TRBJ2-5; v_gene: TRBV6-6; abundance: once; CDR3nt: TGTGCCAGCAGTTACACGACTAGCTGGGGGCAAGAGCCCCAGTACTTC; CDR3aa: CASSYTTSWGQEPQYF
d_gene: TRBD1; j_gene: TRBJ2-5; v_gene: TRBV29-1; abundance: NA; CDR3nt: TGCAGCGTGGCCGGGACAGGGCAAGAGACCCAGTACTTC; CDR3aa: CSVAGTGQETQYF
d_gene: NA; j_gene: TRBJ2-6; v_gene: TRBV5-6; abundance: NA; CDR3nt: TGTGCCAGCAGCCCCTTGGCACCCCGCTCTGGGGCCAACGTCCTGACTTTC; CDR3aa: CASSPLAPRSGANVLTF
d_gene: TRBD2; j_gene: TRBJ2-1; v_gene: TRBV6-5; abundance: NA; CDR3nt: TGTGCCAGCAGTTACTTTGCGGGAGTAAGGAATGAGCAGTTCTTC; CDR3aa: CASSYFAGVRNEQFF
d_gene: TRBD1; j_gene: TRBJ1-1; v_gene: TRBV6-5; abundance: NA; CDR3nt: TGTGCCAGCAGTTACCTAACAGGGGTCACTGAAGCTTTCTTT; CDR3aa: CASSYLTGVTEAFF
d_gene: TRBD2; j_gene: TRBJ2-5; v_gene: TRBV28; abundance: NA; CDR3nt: TGTGCCAGCAGTTTATCGGCTAGCGGGTACCCTTCGGAGACCCAGTACTTC; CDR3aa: CASSLSASGYPSETQYF
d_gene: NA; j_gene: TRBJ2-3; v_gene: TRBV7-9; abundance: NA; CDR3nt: TGTGCCAGCAGCCTAAGCCCAGATACGCAGTATTTT; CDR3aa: CASSLSPDTQYF
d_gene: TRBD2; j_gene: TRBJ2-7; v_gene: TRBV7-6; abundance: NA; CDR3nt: TGTGCCAGCAGCCAGGCTAGCGGGGATTCCTACGAGCAGTACTTC; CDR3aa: CASSQASGDSYEQYF
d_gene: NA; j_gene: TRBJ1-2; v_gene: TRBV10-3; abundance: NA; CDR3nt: TGTGCCATCAGGATCTCCATTGAGGAGGGCTACACCTTC; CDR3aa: CAIRISIEEGYTF
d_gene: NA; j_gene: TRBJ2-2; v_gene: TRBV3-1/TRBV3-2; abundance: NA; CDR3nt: TGTGCCAGCAGCCCCCATGTGGGGCTGAACACCGGGGAGCTGTTTTTT; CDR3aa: CASSPHVGLNTGELFF
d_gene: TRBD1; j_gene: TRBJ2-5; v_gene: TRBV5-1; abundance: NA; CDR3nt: TGCGCCAGCAGCCACAACGGACCGGGACAGGGAGGAGCAGAGACCCAGTACTTC; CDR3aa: CASSHNGPGQGGAETQYF
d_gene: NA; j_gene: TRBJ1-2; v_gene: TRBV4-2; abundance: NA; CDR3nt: TGTGCCAGCAGCCAAGGCAGGGGCAATGGCTACACCTTC; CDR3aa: CASSQGRGNGYTF
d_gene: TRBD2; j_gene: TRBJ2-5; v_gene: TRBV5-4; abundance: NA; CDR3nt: TGTGCCAGCAGCCCGCCGGGACTAGCGGGGTCCCGGGAGACCCAGTACTTC; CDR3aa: CASSPPGLAGSRETQYF
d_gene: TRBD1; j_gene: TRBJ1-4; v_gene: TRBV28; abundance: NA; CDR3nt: TGTGCCAGCAGCCGGGGACAGGGGGCTGAAAAACTGTTTTTT; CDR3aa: CASSRGQGAEKLFF
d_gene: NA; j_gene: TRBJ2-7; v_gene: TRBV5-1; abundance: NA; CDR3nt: TGCGCCAGCAGCTTAACAGGGGGCCCTAGCGGGAGTACCCACGAGCAGTACTTC; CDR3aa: CASSLTGGPSGSTHEQYF
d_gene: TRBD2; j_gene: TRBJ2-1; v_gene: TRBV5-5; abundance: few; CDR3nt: TGTGCCAGCAAGGGACTAGCGTTCAATGAGCAGTTCTTC; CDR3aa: CASKGLAFNEQFF
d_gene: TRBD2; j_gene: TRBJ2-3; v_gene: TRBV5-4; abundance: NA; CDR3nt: TGTGCCAGCAGCTCTAGCGGGAGCACAGATACGCAGTATTTT; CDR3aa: CASSSSGSTDTQYF
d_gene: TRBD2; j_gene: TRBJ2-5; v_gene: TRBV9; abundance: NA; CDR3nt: TGTGCCAGCAGCGTGGCGGGAGGGCTTGGAGAGACCCAGTACTTC; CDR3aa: CASSVAGGLGETQYF
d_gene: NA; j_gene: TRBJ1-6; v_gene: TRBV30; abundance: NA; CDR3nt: TGTGCCTCTACTTTTGGGAGCTCCTATAATTCACCCCTCCACTTT; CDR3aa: CASTFGSSYNSPLHF
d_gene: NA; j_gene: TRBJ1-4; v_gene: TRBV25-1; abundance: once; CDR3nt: TGTGCCAGCAGTGAGGGTGTGAGGGAACTGTTTTTT; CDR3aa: CASSEGVRELFF
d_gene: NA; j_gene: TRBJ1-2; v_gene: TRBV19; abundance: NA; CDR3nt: TGTGCCAGTAGTATACGAACAGACTATGGCTACACCTTC; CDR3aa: CASSIRTDYGYTF
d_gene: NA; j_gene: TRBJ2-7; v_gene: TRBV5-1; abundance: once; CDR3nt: TGCGCCAGCAGCTTCGGGAGCGACGCATCCGAGCAGTACTTC; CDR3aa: CASSFGSDASEQYF
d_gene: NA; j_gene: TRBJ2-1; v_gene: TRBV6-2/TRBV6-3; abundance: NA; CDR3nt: TGTGCCAGCAGCCCTAATAGGGAGTTGGAGGAGCAGTTCTTC; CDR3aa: CASSPNRELEEQFF
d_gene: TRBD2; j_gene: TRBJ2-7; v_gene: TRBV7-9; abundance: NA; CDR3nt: TGTGCCAGCAGCGCGGGACTAGCGGGAGATGATCTAGACGAGCAGTACTTC; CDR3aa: CASSAGLAGDDLDEQYF
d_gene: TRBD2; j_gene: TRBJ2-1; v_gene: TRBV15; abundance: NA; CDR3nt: TGTGCCACCAGCAGAGATGACCAGCGGGATTCCTACAATGAGCAGTTCTTC; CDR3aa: CATSRDDQRDSYNEQFF
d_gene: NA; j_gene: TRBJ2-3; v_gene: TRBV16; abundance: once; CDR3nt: TGTGCCAGCAGCCAGATAACGAGGGATACGCAGTATTTT; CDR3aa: CASSQITRDTQYF
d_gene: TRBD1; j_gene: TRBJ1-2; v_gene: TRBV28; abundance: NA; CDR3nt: TGTGCCAGCAGTCCCCTTTTGGGCAGGGGGCTACCTGGCTACACCTTC; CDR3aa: CASSPLLGRGLPGYTF
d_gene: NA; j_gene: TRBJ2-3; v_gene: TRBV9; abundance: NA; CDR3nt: TGTGCCAGCAGCGGGGGGCCGCTCGCAGATACGCAGTATTTT; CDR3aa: CASSGGPLADTQYF
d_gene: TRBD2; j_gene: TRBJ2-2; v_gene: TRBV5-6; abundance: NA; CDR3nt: TGTGCCAGCAGCTTTGGACTAGCGGCTAACACCGGGGAGCTGTTTTTT; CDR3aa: CASSFGLAANTGELFF
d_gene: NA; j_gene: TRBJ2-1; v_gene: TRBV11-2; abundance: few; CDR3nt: TGTGCCAGCAGCCAGAACAGGGTGGGGAATGAGCAGTTCTTC; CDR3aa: CASSQNRVGNEQFF
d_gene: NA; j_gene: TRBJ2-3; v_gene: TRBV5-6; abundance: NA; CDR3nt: TGTGCCAGCAGCTTGAGGGCAGGGTCAAGAAGCACAGATACGCAGTATTTT; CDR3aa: CASSLRAGSRSTDTQYF
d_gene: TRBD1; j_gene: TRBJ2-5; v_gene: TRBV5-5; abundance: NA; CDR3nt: TGTGCCAGCAGCCCCCGGACAGGGCAAGAGACCCAGTACTTC; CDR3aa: CASSPRTGQETQYF
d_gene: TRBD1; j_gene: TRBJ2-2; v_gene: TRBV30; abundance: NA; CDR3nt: TGTGCCTGGAGTCCTGCCGGGACAGTGAACACCGGGGAGCTGTTTTTT; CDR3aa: CAWSPAGTVNTGELFF
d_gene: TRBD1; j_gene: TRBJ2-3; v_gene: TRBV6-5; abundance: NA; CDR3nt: TGTGCCAGCAGAGGGACAGGGGGACCCACAGATACGCAGTATTTT; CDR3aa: CASRGTGGPTDTQYF
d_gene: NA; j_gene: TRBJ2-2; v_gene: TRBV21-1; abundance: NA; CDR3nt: TGTGCCAGCAGCAAAGAAGAGACTAGCGGGAGTCGTGGGACCGGGGAGCTGTTTTTT; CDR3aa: CASSKEETSGSRGTGELFF
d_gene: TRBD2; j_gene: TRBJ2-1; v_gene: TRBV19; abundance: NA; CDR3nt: TGTGCCAGTACCCATGCTAGCGGGAGGGACCACAATGAGCAGTTCTTC; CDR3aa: CASTHASGRDHNEQFF
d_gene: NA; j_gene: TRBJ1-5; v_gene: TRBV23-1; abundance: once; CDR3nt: TGCGCCAGCAGTCCACCTAAATCCAATCAGCCCCAGCATTTT; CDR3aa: CASSPPKSNQPQHF